These 5 T cell receptor beta chains were all obtained from the same sample, sequenced in a study of cytomegalovirus exposure and HLA in healthy donors. The study ran its PCR with 60 Vbeta and 13 Jbeta primers. The repertoire was sequenced with immunoSEQ multiplex PCR; TCRdb's copy has only in-frame clones and lacks some. This listing includes roughly 46,000 clones. Material: PBMCs. Receptors were obtained from a woman aged 40 to 50 in good health and CMV-seronegative.

V usage is TRBV6-5 and J usage is TRBJ2-5; tentatively, D is TRBD1 (5 bases). V dropped 7 bases and J dropped 0 bases, with 15 bases sitting between them. The CDR3 spans 15 residues. The germline gives CDR1 MNHEY, CDR2 SVGAGI. CDR3 amino acids: CASNSGQGHQETQYF. In DNA, the CDR3 is TGTGCCAGCAACTCAGGTCAGGGCCACCAAGAGACCCAGTACTTC.

The chain has TRBV29-1 and TRBJ2-5; 13 bases align to TRBD2. The CDR3 is made up of 14 amino acids. V lost 8 bases, J lost 2 bases, and 5 bases stayed unmatched. CDR1 and CDR2 from the germline V gene are SQVTM and ANQGSEA. The CDR3 loop is CSSGTSGIQETQYF. CDR3 coding DNA: TGCAGCTCGGGGACTAGCGGGATTCAAGAGACCCAGTACTTC.

The rearrangement links TRBV19 to TRBJ1-5; TRBD1 might be the D (5 bases). The V end was cut by 4 bases, the J end by 7 bases, with 11 bases between. The CDR3 runs to 13 residues. Germline CDR1 LNHDA, CDR2 SQIVND (reference sequence). The CDR3 nucleotides are TGTGCCAGTAGTAAGGGGACTCAGCAGCCCCAGCATTTT. This translates into CASSKGTQQPQHF.

According to its frequency, this clone is medium-sized. The chain couples TRBV5-6 to TRBJ1-4; 7 nucleotides align to TRBD1. V trimming: 4 bases; J trimming: 8 bases; junction bases outside the gene matches: 11. The CDR3 extends over 15 amino acids. CDR1 and CDR2 (germline): SGHDT, YYEEEE. The CDR3 DNA is TGTGCCAGCAGCCTACGGGACAGCATCGTAGAAAAACTGTTTTTT. Translating it yields CASSLRDSIVEKLFF. The full variable domain, its missing parts supplied by reference TRBV5-6 and TRBJ1-4, is DAGVTQSPTHLIKTRGQQVTLRCSPKSGHDTVSWYQQALGQGPQFIFQYYEEEERQRGNFPDRFSGHQFPNYSSELNVNALLLGDSALYLCASSLRDSIVEKLFFGSGTQLSVL.

This sequence joins TRBV27 and TRBJ1-1; a weak D match, TRBD1 (6 bases). Per the germline V gene, CDR1 is MNHEY and CDR2 is SMNVEV (reference sequence). The CDR3 is 14 residues long. The V end lost 6 bases, the J end lost 5 bases, and 16 bases lay between the germline ends. In DNA form, the CDR3 reads TGTGCCAGCAGCCCGAACCCAGGGGAAACTGAAGCTTTCTTT. Its protein product is CASSPNPGETEAFF.